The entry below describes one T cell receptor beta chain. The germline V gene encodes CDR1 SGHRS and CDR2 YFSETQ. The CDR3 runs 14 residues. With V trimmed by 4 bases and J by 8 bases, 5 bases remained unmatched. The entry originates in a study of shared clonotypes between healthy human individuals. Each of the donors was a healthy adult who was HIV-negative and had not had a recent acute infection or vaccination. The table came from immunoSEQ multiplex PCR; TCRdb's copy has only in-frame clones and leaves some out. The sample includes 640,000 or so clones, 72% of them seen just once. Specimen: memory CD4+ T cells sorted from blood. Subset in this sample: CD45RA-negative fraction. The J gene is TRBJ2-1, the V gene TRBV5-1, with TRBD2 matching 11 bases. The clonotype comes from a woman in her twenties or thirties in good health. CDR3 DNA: TGCGCCAGCAGCGGAACTAGCGGGAGCTATGAGCAGTTCTTC. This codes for CASSGTSGSYEQFF. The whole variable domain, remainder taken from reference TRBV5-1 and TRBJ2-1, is KAGVTQTPRYLIKTRGQQVTLSCSPISGHRSVSWYQQTPGQGLQFLFEYFSETQRNKGNFPGRFSGRQFSNSRSEMNVSTLELGDSALYLCASSGTSGSYEQFFGPGTRLTVL.